This passage covers 29 T cell receptor beta chains from one sample sequenced in a study of human T cells and chemical hapten exposure. This sample's time point: patch test 3, about 24 weeks after DPC sensitization. The treatment: therapeutic diphenylcyclopropenone sensitization with weekly scalp DPC. TCRdb reprocessed the RACE reads via MiXCR and lists one record per CDR3 protein. The sample lists around 70,000 distinct CDR3 sequences, around 10% seen once, with roughly 1.4% in the top ten. The specimen was whole blood, collected in connection with sensitization to the hapten diphenylcyclopropenone (DPC). All receptors come from a woman between 45 and 65 years old with alopecia areata. Some clones in this sample may be carry-over from other donors' samples.

In its sample, this clonotype was seen many times. This rearrangement joins TRBV5-1 to TRBJ2-5; either TRBD1 or TRBD2 may supply D (5 bases each). The CDR3 totals 14 residues. Per germline, CDR1 SGHRS and CDR2 YFSETQ. The ends were cut back, 0 bases at V and 5 bases at J, with 11 bases in the middle. For the CDR3, the DNA is TGCGCCAGCAGCTTGGGGAGAGGGGAGGAGACCCAGTACTTC. This codes for CASSLGRGEETQYF.

This clonotype was found many times. The V and J genes are TRBV27 and TRBJ2-2, with 8 bases that match TRBD1. The J segment lost 1 base and the V segment lost 3 bases, leaving 7 bases of the junction unmatched. In germline, CDR1 is MNHEY, CDR2 SMNVEV (reference sequence). The CDR3 extends over 17 amino acids. The CDR3 loop is CASSFAAGTGNTGELFF. The CDR3 DNA reads TGTGCCAGCAGTTTTGCGGCAGGGACAGGGAACACCGGGGAGCTGTTTTTT.

This clonotype was seen a few times. The chain recombines TRBV7-2 with TRBJ2-7; 11 bases are a match to TRBD2. The CDR3 totals 15 residues. The germline gives CDR1 SGHTA, CDR2 FQGNSA. V was pared by 3 bases and J by 6 bases, with 7 bases of the junction left unmatched. The CDR3 bases are TGTGCCAGCAGCTTTTCTACTAGCGGGAGCGGCGAGCAGTACTTC. Protein product: CASSFSTSGSGEQYF.

Ten or more counts support this clonotype. The chain combines TRBV27 with TRBJ2-7, with D perhaps TRBD1 (5 bases). This CDR3 is built from 13 residues. The V end was cut by 1 base, the J end by 6 bases, with 10 bases between. Germline-derived CDR1 and CDR2 are MNHEY and SMNVEV (reference sequence). CDR3 coding DNA: TGTGCCAGCAGTTTATACAGGTCTGGCGAGCAGTACTTC. This gives the protein CASSLYRSGEQYF.

The chain uses TRBV20-1 and TRBJ2-5; 9 bases are a match to TRBD1. J gave up 4 bases and V 3 bases, and 6 bases lay outside the gene matches. Germline V gene lookup returns CDR1 DFQATT and CDR2 SNEGSKA (reference sequence). This CDR3 spans 14 amino acids. The CDR3 nucleotides are TGCAGTGCTAGCAAACAGGGGGCAGGAGAGACCCAGTACTTC. Translation gives CSASKQGAGETQYF.

This clonotype occurred a few times. The gene calls are TRBV10-3 and TRBJ1-1, with TRBD1 as a possible D gene (6 bases). Germline V gene sequence: CDR1 ENHRY, CDR2 SYGVKD. The CDR3 runs to 11 residues. The ends were cut back, 11 bases at V and 5 bases at J, with 12 bases in the middle. CDR3 DNA sequence: TGTGCCGTCGCAGGGGAGACTGAAGCTTTCTTT. It codes for CAVAGETEAFF.

This clonotype occurred many times. This sequence joins TRBV7-9 and TRBJ1-1; no firm D call. The V and J ends lost 5 bases and 10 bases respectively, with 26 bases between them. Germline-derived CDR1 and CDR2 are SEHNR and FQNEAQ (reference sequence). The CDR3 length is 16 residues. The CDR3 bases are TGTGCCAGCAGCCTCGTCGGAGAGATCCAAACCGAAGGAGCTTTCTTT. It specifies CASSLVGEIQTEGAFF.

This clonotype was seen a few times. The chain couples TRBV29-1 to TRBJ1-1, with TRBD1 as a possible D gene (5 bases). V dropped 2 bases and J dropped 9 bases, with 13 bases sitting between them. The CDR3 is 12 residues long. Germline V gene lookup returns CDR1 SQVTM and CDR2 ANQGSEA. The CDR3 sequence: CSVEFLDSQAFF. Here the CDR3 DNA reads TGCAGCGTTGAATTTCTTGACAGTCAAGCTTTCTTT. Filled out from reference TRBV29-1 and TRBJ1-1, the complete variable domain reads SAVISQKPSRDICQRGTSLTIQCQVDSQVTMMFWYRQQPGQSLTLIATANQGSEATYESGFVIDKFPISRPNLTFSTLTVSNMSPEDSSIYLCSVEFLDSQAFFGQGTRLTVV.

This clonotype was observed at least ten times. The V and J genes are TRBV19 and TRBJ1-5; 7 bases line up with TRBD1. This CDR3 has 12 amino acids. CDR1 and CDR2 from the germline V gene are LNHDA and SQIVND (reference sequence). V lost 5 bases, J lost 15 bases, and 10 bases stayed unmatched. The CDR3 coding sequence is TGTGCCAGTAGTTTCTTAGACAGGGAATGGCATTTT. It translates to CASSFLDREWHF.

The chain carries TRBV11-3 and TRBJ2-1, with 8 bases aligning to TRBD1. The CDR3 spans 15 residues. Germline V gives CDR1 SGHNT, CDR2 YENEEA. The J segment lost 5 bases and the V segment lost 5 bases, leaving 8 bases of the junction unmatched. The CDR3 coding sequence is TGTGCCAGCAGCCGTGGGGCAGGGGGCCACAATGAGCAGTTCTTC. Residues: CASSRGAGGHNEQFF.

A few counts support this clonotype. V and J are TRBV29-1 and TRBJ2-3, with D tentatively TRBD2 (6 bases). V lost 6 bases, J lost 0 bases, and 13 bases lay in between. The CDR3 is 14 residues long. From germline, CDR1 is SQVTM and CDR2 ANQGSEA. CDR3 coding DNA: TGCAGCGTCGCCAGCGGGTCTAGCACAGATACGCAGTATTTT. It codes for CSVASGSSTDTQYF.

This clonotype was picked up many times. V gene TRBV6-5 combines with J gene TRBJ1-4; D not resolved. Germline-derived CDR1 and CDR2 are MNHEY and SVGAGI. The V end was cut by 2 bases, the J end by 1 base, with 5 bases between. The CDR3 loop spans 14 amino acids. Written as DNA, the CDR3 is TGTGCCAGCAGTTACGGCAGAACTAATGAAAAACTGTTTTTT. Encoded protein: CASSYGRTNEKLFF.

This chain joins TRBV6-5 and TRBJ2-7, with TRBD2 identical over 11 bases. With 0 bases clipped from V and 0 bases from J, the junction kept 4 bases outside the gene matches. Per the germline V gene, CDR1 is MNHEY and CDR2 is SVGAGI. The CDR3 loop spans 17 amino acids. The CDR3 region has the DNA TGTGCCAGCAGTTACTCTCGTAGCGGGGGGGTCTCCTACGAGCAGTACTTC. Its translation: CASSYSRSGGVSYEQYF.

This clonotype was seen repeatedly, ten times or more. The chain combines TRBV12-3 or TRBV12-4 with TRBJ2-2; 7 positions agree with TRBD1. V lost 5 bases and J lost 4; bases outside the gene matches: 1. This CDR3 has 13 residues. In nucleotides, the CDR3 is TGTGCCAGCAGTCGACAGGGCACCGGGGAGCTGTTTTTT. Translation: CASSRQGTGELFF.

The chain is built from TRBV7-2 and TRBJ1-6, with 7 bases identical to TRBD1. The CDR3 loop spans 17 amino acids. With 4 bases clipped from V and 7 bases from J, the junction kept 13 bases outside the gene matches. The germline V gene has CDR1 SGHTA and CDR2 FQGNSA. The CDR3 sequence is CASSSAPTGPWNSPLHF. For the CDR3, the DNA is TGTGCCAGCAGCTCGGCTCCGACAGGGCCGTGGAATTCACCCCTCCACTTT.

This rearrangement joins TRBV18 to TRBJ1-5, with 7 bases matching TRBD1. The CDR3 has 15 residues. Germline assignment: CDR1 KGHSH and CDR2 LQKENI. With V trimmed by 2 bases and J by 9 bases, 10 bases remained unmatched. DNA of the CDR3: TGTGCCAGCTCACCAGAAGACAGGGACCTGAGGCCCCAGCATTTT. It codes for CASSPEDRDLRPQHF. The variable domain in full, completed from reference TRBV18 and TRBJ1-5, reads NAGVMQNPRHLVRRRGQEARLRCSPMKGHSHVYWYRQLPEEGLKFMVYLQKENIIDESGMPKERFSAEFPKEGPSILRIQQVVRGDSAAYFCASSPEDRDLRPQHFGDGTRLSIL.

This clonotype was recorded many times. This chain uses TRBV6-4 with TRBJ1-1; D perhaps matches TRBD1 (5 bases). The CDR3 extends over 14 amino acids. V gave up 7 bases and J gave up 1 base, with 13 bases separating them. Per germline, CDR1 MRHNA and CDR2 SNTAGT. Written as DNA, the CDR3 is TGTGCCAGCATTACAGGCCAAAAGAACACTGAAGCTTTCTTT. Encoded protein: CASITGQKNTEAFF.

This chain links TRBV20-1 with TRBJ1-5; possibly TRBD1 for D (5 bases). The CDR3 loop spans 14 amino acids. The V and J ends lost 7 bases and 1 base respectively, with 14 bases between them. CDR1 DFQATT and CDR2 SNEGSKA come from the germline V gene (reference sequence). CDR3 residues: CSGAGRASNQPQHF. DNA of the CDR3: TGCAGTGGTGCAGGGCGGGCAAGCAATCAGCCCCAGCATTTT.

Ten or more counts support this clonotype. V is TRBV11-2 and J is TRBJ2-5, with D tentatively TRBD2 (5 bases). Germline CDR1 SGHAT, CDR2 FQNNGV. V lost 1 base and J lost 3, with 6 bases in between. This CDR3 is built from 13 residues. CDR3 in DNA: TGTGCCAGCAGCTTAGGGACTGAAGAGACCCAGTACTTC. Its translation is CASSLGTEETQYF.

This clonotype has a count of ten or more. The rearrangement links TRBV6-2 or TRBV6-3 to TRBJ2-7; TRBD1 aligns across 9 bases. Germline V gene data show CDR1 as MNHEY and CDR2 as SVGEGT. CDR3 size: 15 residues. V trimming: 4 bases; J trimming: 3 bases; junction bases outside the gene matches: 7. The DNA of the CDR3 is TGTGCCAGCAGTTCGCCACAGGGGGCTGTCTACGAGCAGTACTTC. Translation gives CASSSPQGAVYEQYF.

This chain uses TRBV6-1 with TRBJ2-7, with D maybe TRBD2 (6 bases). Looked up from germline, CDR1 is MNHNS and CDR2 is SASEGT. Trimming cost V 8 bases and J 4 bases, with 15 bases left between them. The CDR3 runs to 13 residues. The CDR3 DNA follows: TGTGCCAGCGGTCCGGACGGAGGGTACGAGCAGTACTTC. The encoded protein is CASGPDGGYEQYF.

This clonotype was detected many times. This chain links TRBV20-1 with TRBJ1-5, with a weak D call TRBD1 (5 bases). The CDR3 consists of 14 residues. Germline loops: CDR1 DFQATT, CDR2 SNEGSKA (reference sequence). Trimming removed 0 bases from V and 3 bases from J, with 9 bases in between. The CDR3 loop is CSARDAGPNQPQHF. The CDR3 nucleotides are TGCAGTGCTAGAGATGCGGGGCCCAATCAGCCCCAGCATTTT.

CDR3 loop: CASSSNGPQETQYF. In nucleotides, the CDR3 is TGTGCCAGCAGCTCCAATGGGCCTCAAGAGACCCAGTACTTC. This sequence joins TRBV6-6 and TRBJ2-5, with D hard to call. V gave up 6 bases and J gave up 2 bases, with 13 bases separating them. The CDR3 runs to 14 residues. CDR1 is MNHNY and CDR2 is SVGAGI in the germline V gene (reference sequence).

This clonotype was seen only a few times. V and J are TRBV2 and TRBJ1-1; D remains ambiguous. CDR3 length equals 11 residues. Germline V lookup: CDR1 SNHLY, CDR2 FYNNEI. The V end lost 4 bases, the J end lost 3 bases, and 3 bases lay between the germline ends. The CDR3 DNA sequence: TGTGCCAGCAGTGTGTACACTGAAGCTTTCTTT. As protein: CASSVYTEAFF.

This chain links TRBV5-1 with TRBJ2-7; D gene uncertain. This CDR3 has 15 amino acids. Germline CDR1 SGHRS, CDR2 YFSETQ. Trimming pared 4 bases from V and 3 bases from J, leaving 17 bases between. Written as DNA, the CDR3 is TGCGCCAGCAGCGGTGCCTCGGGCTACTACTACGAGCAGTACTTC. This gives the protein CASSGASGYYYEQYF.

The sample holds a few counts of this clonotype. The chain uses TRBV6-2 or TRBV6-3 and TRBJ2-7, with 8 bases aligning to TRBD1. Germline trimming cut 6 bases from V and 0 bases from J; bases unmatched to any gene: 13. Germline assignment: CDR1 MNHEY and CDR2 SVGEGT. CDR3 size: 17 residues. Written as DNA, the CDR3 is TGTGCCAGCAGACACCTAACTAGGACAGGGATCTCCTACGAGCAGTACTTC. It specifies CASRHLTRTGISYEQYF.

This clonotype was seen ten or more times. The chain is built from TRBV29-1 and TRBJ1-2; tentatively, D is TRBD1 (5 bases). CDR1 and CDR2 from the germline V gene are SQVTM and ANQGSEA. Trimming removed 4 bases from V and 2 bases from J, with 17 bases in between. The CDR3 consists of 15 residues. CDR3 nucleotides: TGCAGCGTTGGTGGTGAGGGGACTTTGAACTATGGCTACACCTTC. This translates into CSVGGEGTLNYGYTF.

On this clonotype itself: One end of the junction does not line up with germline, which may come from a read error. CDR3 coding DNA: TGTGCCAACAGTGAAGTCCTAACCGGGGAGCTGTTTTTT. Translation gives CANSEVLTGELFF. This chain connects TRBV10-3 to TRBJ2-2; no firm D call. Per the germline V gene, CDR1 is ENHRY and CDR2 is SYGVKD. The CDR3 covers 13 residues.

This clonotype was found a few times. V gene TRBV6-5 combines with J gene TRBJ2-5, with a weak D call TRBD1 (5 bases). CDR1 is MNHEY and CDR2 is SVGAGI in the germline V gene. Trimming pared 0 bases from V and 5 bases from J, leaving 10 bases between. CDR3 length: 14 residues. The CDR3, as DNA: TGTGCCAGCAGTTACTCTGGCAGGGTCGAGACCCAGTACTTC. It encodes CASSYSGRVETQYF.